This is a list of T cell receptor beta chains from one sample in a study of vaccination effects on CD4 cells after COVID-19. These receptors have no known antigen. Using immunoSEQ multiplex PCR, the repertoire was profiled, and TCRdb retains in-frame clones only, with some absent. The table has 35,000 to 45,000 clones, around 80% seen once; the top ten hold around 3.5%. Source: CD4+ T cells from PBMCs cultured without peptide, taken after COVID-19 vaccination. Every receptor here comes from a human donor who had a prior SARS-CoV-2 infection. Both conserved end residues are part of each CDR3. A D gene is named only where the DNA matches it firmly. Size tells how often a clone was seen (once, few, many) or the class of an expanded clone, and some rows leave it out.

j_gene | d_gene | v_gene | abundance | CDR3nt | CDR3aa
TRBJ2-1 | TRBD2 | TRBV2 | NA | TGTGCCAGCAGTGGCCTTGTTGCTAGCGGGTACAATGAGCAGTTCTTC | CASSGLVASGYNEQFF
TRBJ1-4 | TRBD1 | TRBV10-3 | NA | TGTGCCATCAGTGAGGACAGGGGAAGAGAAAAACTGTTTTTT | CAISEDRGREKLFF
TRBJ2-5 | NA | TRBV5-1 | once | TGCGCCAGCAGCTTGGACGTGGGGTACATTTTGGAGACCCAGTACTTC | CASSLDVGYILETQYF
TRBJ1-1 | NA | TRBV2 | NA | TGTGCCAGCAGTGAATTAGGGATAGAAGCTTTCTTT | CASSELGIEAFF
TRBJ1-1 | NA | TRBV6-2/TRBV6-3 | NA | TGTGCCAGCAGTTACTCCAGGGGAAGGACTGAAGCTTTCTTT | CASSYSRGRTEAFF
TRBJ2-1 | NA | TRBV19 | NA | TGTGCCAGTAGTATCTATCTCCTTGGCCGCTACAATGAGCAGTTCTTC | CASSIYLLGRYNEQFF
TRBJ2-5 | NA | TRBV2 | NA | TGTGCCAGCAGCCTCCGTGAGACCCAGTACTTC | CASSLRETQYF
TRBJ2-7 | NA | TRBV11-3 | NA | TGTGCCAGCAGCTTGAGCGGGACAAACTACGAGCAGTACTTC | CASSLSGTNYEQYF
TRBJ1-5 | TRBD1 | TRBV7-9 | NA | TGTGCCAGCAGCTATGGGACAGGGTTCAATCAGCCCCAGCATTTT | CASSYGTGFNQPQHF
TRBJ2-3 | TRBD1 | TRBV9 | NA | TGTGCCAGCAGCGTTAGGGACAGAGGGACAGATACGCAGTATTTT | CASSVRDRGTDTQYF
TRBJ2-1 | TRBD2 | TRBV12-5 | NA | TGTGCTAGTGGTCCCCGACTAGCCAGTGAGCAGTTCTTC | CASGPRLASEQFF
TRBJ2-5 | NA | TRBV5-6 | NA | TGTGCCAGCAGCGGAGGAGCAGGTTTGGAGACCCAGTACTTC | CASSGGAGLETQYF
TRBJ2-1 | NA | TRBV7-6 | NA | TGTGCCAGCAGCTTCCGCCTTAACAGACCCAATGAGCAGTTCTTC | CASSFRLNRPNEQFF
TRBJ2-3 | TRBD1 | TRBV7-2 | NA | TGTGCCAGCAGCTTAGGGGGACAGGGGGCAGATACGCAGTATTTT | CASSLGGQGADTQYF
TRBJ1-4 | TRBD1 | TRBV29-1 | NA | TGCAGCGTTGGACAGGGGGCGCTTGGTGAAAAACTGTTTTTT | CSVGQGALGEKLFF
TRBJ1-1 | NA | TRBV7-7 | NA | TGTGCTAGCAGCTTACAGGTGAACACTGAAGCTTTCTTT | CASSLQVNTEAFF
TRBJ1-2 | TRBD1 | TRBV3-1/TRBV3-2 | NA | TGTGCCAGCAGCCAGAGACAGGGTTTTTATGGCTACACCTTC | CASSQRQGFYGYTF
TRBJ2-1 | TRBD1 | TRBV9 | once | TGTGCCAGCAGCGTCCAGGGACAGGGCAATGAGCAGTTCTTC | CASSVQGQGNEQFF
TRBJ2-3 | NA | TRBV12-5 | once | TGTGCTAGTGGTTTGCCCAATCGGGAAGATACGCAGTATTTT | CASGLPNREDTQYF
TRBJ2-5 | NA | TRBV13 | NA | TGTGCCAGCAGCCTCGGGGGGCCAGCAAAAGAGACCCAGTACTTC | CASSLGGPAKETQYF
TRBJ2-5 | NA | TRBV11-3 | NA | TGTGCCAGCAGCTTAGGCGGGGGCCCTTTGGAGACCCAGTACTTC | CASSLGGGPLETQYF
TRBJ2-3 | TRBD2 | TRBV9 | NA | TGTGCCAGCAGCGCCGGGACTAGCCCTAGCACAGATACGCAGTATTTT | CASSAGTSPSTDTQYF
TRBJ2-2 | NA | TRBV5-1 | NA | TGCGCCAGCAGATCATCGCCTTGGACAGCCGGGGAGCTGTTTTTT | CASRSSPWTAGELFF
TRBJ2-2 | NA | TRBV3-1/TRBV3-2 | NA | TGTGCCAGCAGCCAAGATCGAGGCGGGGAGCTGTTTTTT | CASSQDRGGELFF
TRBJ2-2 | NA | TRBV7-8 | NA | TGTGCCAGCAGCTTGCTAGTGGGGGCCGGGGAGCTGTTTTTT | CASSLLVGAGELFF
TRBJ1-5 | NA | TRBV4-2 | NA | TGTGCCAGCAGCCAAGGACTTCGCGGGGGGCTCAATCAGCCCCAGCATTTT | CASSQGLRGGLNQPQHF
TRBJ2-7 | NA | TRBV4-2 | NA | TGTGCCAGCAGCCCTACGAGACTGAGGTCCTACGAGCAGTACTTC | CASSPTRLRSYEQYF
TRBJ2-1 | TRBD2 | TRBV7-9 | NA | TGTGCCAGCAGCCAGGGACTAGCGGGAGGGCCGGAGTACAATGAGCAGTTCTTC | CASSQGLAGGPEYNEQFF
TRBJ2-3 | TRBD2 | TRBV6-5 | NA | TGTGCCAGCAGAAAACTAGCGGGGGGGGCAGATACGCAGTATTTT | CASRKLAGGADTQYF
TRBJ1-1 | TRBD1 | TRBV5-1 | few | TGCGCCAGCAGCCAGAGGCCGACAGGGGAGAACACTGAAGCTTTCTTT | CASSQRPTGENTEAFF
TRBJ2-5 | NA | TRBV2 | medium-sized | TGTGCCAGCAGTAGGGAGCGACAAGAGACCCAGTACTTC | CASSRERQETQYF
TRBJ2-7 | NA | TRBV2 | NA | TGTGCCAGCAGTGAAGCGGTGTTCCTCAGCTCCTACGAGCAGTACTTC | CASSEAVFLSSYEQYF
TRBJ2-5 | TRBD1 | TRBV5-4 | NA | TGTGCCAGCAGCTTGGGGGGACAGGGAGAGACCCAGTACTTC | CASSLGGQGETQYF
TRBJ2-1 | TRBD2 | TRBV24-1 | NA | TGTGCCACCAGTGATGGGGCGGGAGCTATTTTCCATGAGCAGTTCTTC | CATSDGAGAIFHEQFF
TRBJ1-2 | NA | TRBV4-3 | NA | TGCGCCAGCAGCCAAGGACTCCAGCTCGTTGGGGATGGCTACACCTTC | CASSQGLQLVGDGYTF
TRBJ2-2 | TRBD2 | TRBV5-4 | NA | TGTGCCAGCAGAAACCGGCGAGCCGGGGGGACCGGGGAGCTGTTTTTT | CASRNRRAGGTGELFF
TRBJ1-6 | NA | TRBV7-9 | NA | TGTGCCAGCAGCTTAGCCCCGGGAGCTAATTCACCCCTCCACTTT | CASSLAPGANSPLHF
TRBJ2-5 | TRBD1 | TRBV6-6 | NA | TGTGCCAGCAGCTGGACAGGGGAAGAGACCCAGTACTTC | CASSWTGEETQYF
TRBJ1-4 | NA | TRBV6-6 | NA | TGTGCCAGCGGGCAGGAACACTCATTGAATGAAAAACTGTTTTTT | CASGQEHSLNEKLFF
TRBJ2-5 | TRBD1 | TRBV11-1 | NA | TGTGCCAGCAGCCCGGACAGGGGGCAGGAGACCCAGTACTTC | CASSPDRGQETQYF
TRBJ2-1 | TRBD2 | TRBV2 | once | TGTGCCAGCAGTTCTGAAGGCGGGGGGGCCTATGAGCAGTTCTTC | CASSSEGGGAYEQFF
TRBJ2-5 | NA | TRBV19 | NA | TGTGCCAGTAGTATGGTGGGCAGCCTTAAGGAGACCCAGTACTTC | CASSMVGSLKETQYF
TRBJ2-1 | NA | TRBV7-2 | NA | TGTGCCAGCAGCCCTCAGGGGGGTGAATACAATGAGCAGTTCTTC | CASSPQGGEYNEQFF
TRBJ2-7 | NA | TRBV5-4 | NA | TGTGCCAGCAGTTCAGCTGTCGGGGGGCACGAGCAGTACTTC | CASSSAVGGHEQYF
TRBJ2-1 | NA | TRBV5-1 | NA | TGCGCCAGCAGCTTGGGGGTACAGGGCGGCTACAATGAGCAGTTCTTC | CASSLGVQGGYNEQFF
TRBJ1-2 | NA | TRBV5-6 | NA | TGTGCCAGCAGCTTGGTGGGCGAGGTCTATGGCTACACCTTC | CASSLVGEVYGYTF
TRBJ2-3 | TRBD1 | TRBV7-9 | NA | TGTGCCAGCAGCTTAGCCCTAGGGACAGGGACAGATACGCAGTATTTT | CASSLALGTGTDTQYF
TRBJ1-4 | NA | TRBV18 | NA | TGTGCCAGCTCATACGTCTCCGGGGCAGTCAGTAATGAAAAACTGTTTTTT | CASSYVSGAVSNEKLFF
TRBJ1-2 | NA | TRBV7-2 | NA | TGTGCCAGCAGCTTAAACAGGGTAAACTACTATGGCTACACCTTC | CASSLNRVNYYGYTF
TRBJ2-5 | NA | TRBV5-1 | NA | TGCGCCAGCAGCTCTTCCATCAGACTAGTGGAGACCCAGTACTTC | CASSSSIRLVETQYF
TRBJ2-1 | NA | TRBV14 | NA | TGTGCCAGCAGCCGTGGGGTTTCCGTATACAATGAGCAGTTCTTC | CASSRGVSVYNEQFF
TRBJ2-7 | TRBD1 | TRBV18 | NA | TGTGCCAGCTCACTGCTGGACAGGGAATACTACGAGCAGTACTTC | CASSLLDREYYEQYF
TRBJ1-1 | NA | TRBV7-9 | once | TGTGCCAGCAGCTTAGGCAGGTCGGACACTGAAGCTTTCTTT | CASSLGRSDTEAFF
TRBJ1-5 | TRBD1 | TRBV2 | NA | TGTGCCAGCAGTGCGACAGGGGGGGATCAGCCCCAGCATTTT | CASSATGGDQPQHF
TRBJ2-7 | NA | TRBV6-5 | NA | TGTGCCAGCAGTTACTCGGAGGCCTTCTCCTACGAGCAGTACTTC | CASSYSEAFSYEQYF
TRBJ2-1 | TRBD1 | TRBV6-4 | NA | TGTGCCAGCAGTGAAAGGACAGGAGATTACAATGAGCAGTTCTTC | CASSERTGDYNEQFF
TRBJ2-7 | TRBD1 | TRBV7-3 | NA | TGTGCCAGCAGCTTAACCGCAGGGGGCGGTTACGAGCAGTACTTC | CASSLTAGGGYEQYF
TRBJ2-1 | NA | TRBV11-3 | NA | TGTGCCAGCAGCTCCTCCCCCGGGACAACGCCCTACAATGAGCAGTTCTTC | CASSSSPGTTPYNEQFF
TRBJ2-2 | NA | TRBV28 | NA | TGTGCCAGCAGTTTTCCCGGTTGGAACACCGGGGAGCTGTTTTTT | CASSFPGWNTGELFF